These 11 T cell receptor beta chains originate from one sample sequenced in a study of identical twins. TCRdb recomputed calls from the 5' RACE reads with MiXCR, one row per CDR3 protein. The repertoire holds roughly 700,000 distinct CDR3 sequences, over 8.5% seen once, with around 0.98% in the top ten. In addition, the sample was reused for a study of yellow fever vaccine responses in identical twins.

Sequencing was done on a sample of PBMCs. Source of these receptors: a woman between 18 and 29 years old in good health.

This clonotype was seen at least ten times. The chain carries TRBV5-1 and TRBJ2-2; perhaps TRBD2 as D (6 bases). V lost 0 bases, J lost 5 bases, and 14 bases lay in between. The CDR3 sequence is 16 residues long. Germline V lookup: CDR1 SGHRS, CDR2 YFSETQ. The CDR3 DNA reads TGCGCCAGCAGCTTGGTGGCTAGCGCGGGGACCGGGGAGCTGTTTTTT. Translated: CASSLVASAGTGELFF.

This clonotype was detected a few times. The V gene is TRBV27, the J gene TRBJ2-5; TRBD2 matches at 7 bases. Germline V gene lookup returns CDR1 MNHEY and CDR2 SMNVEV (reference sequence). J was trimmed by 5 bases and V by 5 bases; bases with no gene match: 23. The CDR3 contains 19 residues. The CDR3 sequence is CASSPQYKGTTGIRETQYF. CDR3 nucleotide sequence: TGTGCCAGCAGTCCTCAATATAAGGGGACTACCGGAATTCGGGAGACCCAGTACTTC.

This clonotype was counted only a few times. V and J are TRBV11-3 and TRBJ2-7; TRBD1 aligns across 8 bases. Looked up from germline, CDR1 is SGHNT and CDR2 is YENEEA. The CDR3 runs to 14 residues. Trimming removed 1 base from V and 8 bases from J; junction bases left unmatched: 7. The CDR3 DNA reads TGTGCCAGCAGCTTAGCCGGGACAGGCGGTAAGCAGTACTTC. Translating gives CASSLAGTGGKQYF. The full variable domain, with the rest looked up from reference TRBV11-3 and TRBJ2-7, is EAGVVQSPRYKIIEKKQPVAFWCNPISGHNTLYWYLQNLGQGPELLIRYENEEAVDDSQLPKDRFSAERLKGVDSTLKIQPAELGDSAVYLCASSLAGTGGKQYFGPGTRLTVT.

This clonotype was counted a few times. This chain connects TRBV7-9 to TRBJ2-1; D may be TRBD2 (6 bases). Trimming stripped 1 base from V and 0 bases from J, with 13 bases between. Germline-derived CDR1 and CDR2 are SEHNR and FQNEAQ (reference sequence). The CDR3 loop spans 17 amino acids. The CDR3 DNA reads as TGTGCCAGCAGCTTAGTTGAGCTAGCGAGCTCCTACAATGAGCAGTTCTTC. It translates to CASSLVELASSYNEQFF.

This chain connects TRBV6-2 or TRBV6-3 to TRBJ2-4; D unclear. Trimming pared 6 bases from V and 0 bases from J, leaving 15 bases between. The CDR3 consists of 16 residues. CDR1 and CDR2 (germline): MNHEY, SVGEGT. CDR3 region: CASRPSRDLAKNIQYF. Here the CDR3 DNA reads TGTGCCAGCAGGCCCTCCAGAGACCTAGCCAAAAACATTCAGTACTTC.

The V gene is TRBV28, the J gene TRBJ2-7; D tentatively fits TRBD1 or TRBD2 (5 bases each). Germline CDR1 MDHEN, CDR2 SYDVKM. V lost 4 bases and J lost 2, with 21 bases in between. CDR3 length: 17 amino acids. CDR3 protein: CASSSNRLGDPTYEQYF. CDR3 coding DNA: TGTGCCAGCAGTTCGAATCGCCTAGGGGACCCTACCTACGAGCAGTACTTC.

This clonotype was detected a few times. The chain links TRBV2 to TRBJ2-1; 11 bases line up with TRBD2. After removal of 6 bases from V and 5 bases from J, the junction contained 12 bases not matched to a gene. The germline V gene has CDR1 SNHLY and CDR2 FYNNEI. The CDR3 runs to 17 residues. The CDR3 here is CASRAASGGPLDNEQFF. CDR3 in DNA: TGTGCCAGCAGGGCCGCTAGCGGGGGGCCCTTGGACAATGAGCAGTTCTTC.

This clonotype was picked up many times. Written as DNA, the CDR3 is TGCAGTGCTAGTGGTCAAGATACGCAGTATTTT. Protein: CSASGQDTQYF. The rearrangement uses TRBV20-1 and TRBJ2-3; no clear D. The germline V gene encodes CDR1 DFQATT and CDR2 SNEGSKA (reference sequence). V lost 3 bases, J lost 5 bases, and 6 bases lay in between. CDR3 size: 11 residues.

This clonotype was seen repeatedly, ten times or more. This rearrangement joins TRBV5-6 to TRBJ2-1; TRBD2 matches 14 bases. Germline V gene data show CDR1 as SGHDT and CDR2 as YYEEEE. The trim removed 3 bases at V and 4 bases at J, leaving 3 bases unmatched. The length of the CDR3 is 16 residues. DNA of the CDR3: TGTGCCAGCAGCTCGACTAGCGGGAGGGTATACAATGAGCAGTTCTTC. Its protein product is CASSSTSGRVYNEQFF. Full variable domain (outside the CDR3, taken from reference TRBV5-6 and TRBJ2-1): DAGVTQSPTHLIKTRGQQVTLRCSPKSGHDTVSWYQQALGQGPQFIFQYYEEEERQRGNFPDRFSGHQFPNYSSELNVNALLLGDSALYLCASSSTSGRVYNEQFFGPGTRLTVL.

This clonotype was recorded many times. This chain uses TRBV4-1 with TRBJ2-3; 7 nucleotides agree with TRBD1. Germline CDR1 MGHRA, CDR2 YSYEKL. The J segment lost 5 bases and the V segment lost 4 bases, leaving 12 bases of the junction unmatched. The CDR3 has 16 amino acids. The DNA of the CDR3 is TGCGCCAGCAGCCCCCGGGACAGCCCAATGAGAGATACGCAGTATTTT. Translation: CASSPRDSPMRDTQYF.

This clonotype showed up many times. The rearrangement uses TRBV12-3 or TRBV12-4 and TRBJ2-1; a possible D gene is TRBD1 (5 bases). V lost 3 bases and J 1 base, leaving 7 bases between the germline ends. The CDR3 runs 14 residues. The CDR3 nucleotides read TGTGCCAGCAGTTTTCAGGGTTCCTACAATGAGCAGTTCTTC. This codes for CASSFQGSYNEQFF.